A single T cell receptor (beta chain) is shown here with its context. The CDR3 totals 15 residues. Trimming removed 2 bases from V and 5 bases from J, with 12 bases in between. Germline V gene sequence: CDR1 WSHSY, CDR2 SAAADI. The sample comes from a study of shared clonotypes between healthy human individuals. Sequencing was performed with immunoSEQ multiplex PCR; in TCRdb, only in-frame clones are kept and a portion is missing. The sample holds roughly 2.1 million clones, roughly 91% seen once. CD8 cells classed as naive were CD45RO-negative and positively selected for CCR7, excluding terminally differentiated effector memory CD45RA+ cells. The donors, healthy adults who were HIV-negative, had experienced no recent acute infections or vaccinations.

This receptor was taken from a man aged 18 to 35 in good health. Some clones in this sample may be carry-over from other donors' samples. The rearrangement uses TRBV10-2 and TRBJ2-2, with a possible D match to TRBD1 (6 bases). Sequenced sample: naive CD8+ T cells from PBMCs. The CDR3 region is CASSEIGGETGELFF. In DNA, the CDR3 is TGCGCCAGCAGTGAGATAGGGGGAGAGACCGGGGAGCTGTTTTTT.